A single sample gave rise to the 27 T cell receptor beta chains below, sequenced in a study of T cells in women clearing cervical HPV infection. Sequencing used immunoSEQ multiplex PCR; TCRdb keeps in-frame clones, though not all of them. Its table lists tens of thousands of clones. Sequencing input: blood buffy coat. The receptors were sampled from a woman aged 18 to 69 with a cervical HPV16 infection that either progressed to CIN3+ or cleared (not recorded which).

As concerns this clone: The read halts 3 residues ahead of the CDR3 end, with the missing end drawn from the germline J gene. This chain links TRBV20-1 with TRBJ2-3; D is unclear. Germline loops: CDR1 DFQATT, CDR2 SNEGSKA (reference sequence). This CDR3 has 13 amino acids. Trimming left V 0 bases short and J 6 bases short, with 10 bases between. The CDR3 DNA, read in part, is TGCAGTGCTAGAGATCCGAGCCCGGATACG. It codes for CSARDPSPDT. The whole CDR3 sequence is CSARDPSPDTQYF.

The CDR3 region is CASSETGGGNSPLHF. CDR3 bases read: TGTGCCAGCAGCGAAACAGGGGGCGGGAATTCACCC. This rearrangement joins TRBV7-9 to TRBJ1-6; 9 bases are a match to TRBD1. The read terminates 3 residues before the CDR3 end, so the remaining end is supplied by the germline J gene. Germline V gene sequence: CDR1 SEHNR, CDR2 FQNEAQ (reference sequence). With V trimmed by 5 bases and J by 7 bases, 6 bases remained unmatched. This CDR3 contains 15 residues.

Regarding this clone: The read ends 3 residues shy of where the CDR3 ends; the end is completed using the germline J gene. The J gene is TRBJ2-1, the V gene TRBV5-4; D perhaps matches TRBD2 (5 bases). Germline CDR1 is SGHNT and CDR2 is YYREEE (reference sequence). The CDR3 is made up of 15 amino acids. V dropped 4 bases and J dropped 8 bases, with 19 bases sitting between them. This CDR3 reads CASSPDQLVYHEQFF. Partial CDR3 DNA: TGTGCCAGCAGCCCGGACCAACTAGTTTACCATGAG.

With regard to this clone: The read comes to an end 3 residues before the CDR3 does, leaving the germline J gene to fill in the end. The chain has TRBV2 and TRBJ1-2; TRBD1 matches 8 bases. With V trimmed by 1 base and J by 7 bases, 8 bases remained unmatched. Germline lookup yields CDR1 SNHLY and CDR2 FYNNEI. The CDR3 is 15 residues long. The CDR3 DNA, read in part, is TGTGCCAGCAGTGAAGTAGGACAGGGAAGAGTTGGC. This translates into CASSEVGQGRVG. In full, the CDR3 is CASSEVGQGRVGYTF.

Of note for this clone: The junction departs from the called germline gene at one end, perhaps through a read error. With the read ending 3 residues before the CDR3 end, the germline J gene is used to fill in that end. Other DNA sequences of this sample code for an identical CDR3. The genes are TRBV5-1 and TRBJ1-3; 7 bases map to TRBD1. Germline CDR1 SGHRS, CDR2 YFSETQ. The CDR3 loop spans 14 amino acids. The part of the CDR3 DNA that was read is TGCGCCAGCAGCGTCGGGACAGCTGGAAACACA. Its protein is CASSVGTAGNT. The CDR3 in full is CASSVGTAGNTIYF.

Remarks on this clone: The sequence runs out 3 residues before the end of the CDR3; the remainder is reconstructed from the germline J gene. V gene TRBV2 combines with J gene TRBJ2-3; 7 positions agree with TRBD1. Germline V gene data show CDR1 as SNHLY and CDR2 as FYNNEI. The CDR3 has 14 residues. Incomplete CDR3 DNA: TGTGCCAGCAGTGAGACAGGGCTCCAAGAGACG. This translates into CASSETGLQET. The complete CDR3 reads CASSETGLQETQYF.

A note on this clone: Read coverage stops 3 residues before the CDR3 terminus; the germline J gene supplies the remainder. The chain employs TRBV11-3 and TRBJ2-2; D remains ambiguous. The CDR3 length is 14 residues. Germline V CDR1 and CDR2: SGHNT, YENEEA. CDR3 loop: CASSLVQGSSPLFF. CDR3 DNA (partial): TGTGCCAGCAGCTTAGTACAAGGGTCCTCACCG. The full variable domain, its missing parts supplied by reference TRBV11-3 and TRBJ2-2, is EAGVVQSPRYKIIEKKQPVAFWCNPISGHNTLYWYLQNLGQGPELLIRYENEEAVDDSQLPKDRFSAERLKGVDSTLKIQPAELGDSAVYLCASSLVQGSSPLFFGEGSRLTVL.

As for this clone: Sequencing ends 3 residues short of the CDR3 end; the germline J gene provides the rest. V is TRBV2 and J is TRBJ1-2; TRBD1 aligns across 9 bases. J lost 7 bases, V lost 0 bases, and 0 bases had no gene match. Germline V lookup: CDR1 SNHLY, CDR2 FYNNEI. The CDR3 spans 13 residues. The part of the CDR3 DNA that was read is TGTGCCAGCAGTGAAGCGACAGGGGGTGGC. It yields the protein CASSEATGGG. The entire CDR3 sequence reads CASSEATGGGYTF. The variable domain in full, with the rest retrieved from reference TRBV2 and TRBJ1-2, is EPEVTQTPSHQVTQMGQEVILRCVPISNHLYFYWYRQILGQKVEFLVSFYNNEISEKSEIFDDQFSVERPDGSNFTLKIRSTKLEDSAMYFCASSEATGGGYTFGSGTRLTVV.

On this clone: Sequencing ends 3 residues short of the CDR3 end; the germline J gene provides the rest. The chain combines TRBV19 with TRBJ1-1, with a possible D match to TRBD1 (5 bases). V lost 4 bases, J lost 4 bases, and 22 bases lay in between. Germline V lookup: CDR1 LNHDA, CDR2 SQIVND (reference sequence). The length of the CDR3 is 17 residues. CDR3 sequence: CASSTLTRRTPGTEAFF. The CDR3 bases that were read are TGTGCCAGTAGTACACTGACCCGAAGGACACCGGGCACTGAA.

CDR3 protein: CASSRGGNTEAFF. The CDR3 DNA, read in part, is TGTGCCAGTAGTCGGGGGGGAAACACTGAA. The rearrangement links TRBV19 to TRBJ1-1; weak D call: TRBD1 (5 bases). The CDR3 is cut off 3 residues early in the read; its end comes from the germline J gene. The CDR3 covers 13 residues. Trimming removed 5 bases at V and 2 bases at J, with 9 bases between. CDR1 is LNHDA, CDR2 SQIVND, per germline (reference sequence).

The CDR3 loop is CAWRGGKNYDYTF. The CDR3 bases that were read are TGTGCCTGGAGAGGCGGGAAGAACTACGAC. The chain uses TRBV30 and TRBJ1-2; no firm D call. The read comes to an end 3 residues before the CDR3 does, leaving the germline J gene to fill in the end. Germline CDR1 GTSNPN, CDR2 SVGIG (reference sequence). The CDR3 loop spans 13 amino acids. Supplemented by reference TRBV30 and TRBJ1-2, the full variable domain reads SQTIHQWPATLVQPVGSPLSLECTVEGTSNPNLYWYRQAAGRGLQLLFYSVGIGQISSEVPQNLSASRPQDRQFILSSKKLLLSDSGFYLCAWRGGKNYDYTFGSGTRLTVV.

In the case of this clone: Coverage ceases 3 residues before the CDR3 finishes, and the germline J gene fills in the end. The chain recombines TRBV5-1 with TRBJ2-1; the match to TRBD1 covers 9 bases. This CDR3 has 14 amino acids. From germline, CDR1 is SGHRS and CDR2 YFSETQ. The ends lost 4 bases at V and 6 bases at J; junction bases unmatched: 5. CDR3 protein: CASSTGGQGNEQFF. CDR3 bases read: TGCGCCAGCAGCACAGGGGGACAGGGCAATGAG.

The CDR3 DNA, read in part, is TGTGCCTGGAGTTGGGGGACAAACACCGGGGAG. Translation: CAWSWGTNTGE. The CDR3 in full is CAWSWGTNTGELFF. The V and J genes are TRBV30 and TRBJ2-2; weak D call: TRBD1 (6 bases). The DNA ends 3 residues before the CDR3 does, and the rest of the CDR3 is filled in from the germline J gene. Germline V gives CDR1 GTSNPN, CDR2 SVGIG (reference sequence). The CDR3 is made up of 14 amino acids. Trimming cost V 2 bases and J 2 bases, with 9 bases left between them. Combining the CDR3 with reference TRBV30 and TRBJ2-2 gives the whole variable domain SQTIHQWPATLVQPVGSPLSLECTVEGTSNPNLYWYRQAAGRGLQLLFYSVGIGQISSEVPQNLSASRPQDRQFILSSKKLLLSDSGFYLCAWSWGTNTGELFFGEGSRLTVL.

To note about this clone: Read sequence stops 3 residues before the CDR3 end, and the germline J gene provides the missing end. The rearrangement links TRBV6-1 to TRBJ1-5; 7 nucleotides align to TRBD1. CDR3 length: 14 residues. CDR1 is MNHNS and CDR2 is SASEGT in the germline V gene. V gave up 3 bases and J gave up 4 bases; unmatched junction bases: 3. CDR3: CASSDGTENQPQHF. CDR3 DNA (partial): TGTGCCAGCAGTGATGGGACAGAGAATCAGCCC.

As regards this clone: The CDR3 goes on 3 residues after the read ends, and that part is filled in from the germline J gene. V is TRBV7-3 and J is TRBJ2-1, with 9 bases aligning to TRBD2. V trimming: 5 bases; J trimming: 9 bases; junction bases outside the gene matches: 8. Germline lookup yields CDR1 SGHTA and CDR2 FQGTGA. This CDR3 spans 14 amino acids. CDR3 DNA (partial): TGTGCCAGCAGCCTAGGGATTAGCGGGAGTGAG. As protein: CASSLGISGSE. The complete CDR3 sequence is CASSLGISGSEQFF.

For this clone: Read sequence stops 3 residues before the CDR3 end, and the germline J gene provides the missing end. The chain employs TRBV7-6 and TRBJ2-1, with TRBD2 identical over 10 bases. The germline CDR1 and CDR2 sequences are SGHVS and FNYEAQ. CDR3 size: 17 residues. V gave up 3 bases and J gave up 6 bases; unmatched junction bases: 11. The CDR3 DNA, read in part, is TGTGCCAGCAGCTTGTTTATTCAGCGGGAGGGTCTCAATGAG. It is translated as CASSLFIQREGLNE. The CDR3 reads in full as CASSLFIQREGLNEQFF.

Note on this clone: The CDR3 end is not reached by the read, which stops 3 residues before it; the germline J gene fills it in. The chain links TRBV19 to TRBJ2-5; a possible D gene is TRBD1 (5 bases). Germline V gene data show CDR1 as LNHDA and CDR2 as SQIVND (reference sequence). V lost 4 bases and J lost 5, with 11 bases in between. The CDR3 sequence is 13 residues long. The CDR3: CASSNQGGETQYF. CDR3 DNA, as far as it was read: TGTGCCAGTAGTAATCAGGGTGGCGAGACC.

Turning to this clone: The read finishes 3 residues shy of the CDR3 end, and the germline J gene is used to complete it. The rearrangement links TRBV18 to TRBJ1-2, with D perhaps matching TRBD1 (5 bases). Germline lookup yields CDR1 KGHSH and CDR2 LQKENI. CDR3 size: 16 residues. CDR3 bases read: TGTGCCAGCTCACAGTCCGGGACTAGCGCATACAATGAC. Its translation is CASSQSGTSAYND. The whole CDR3 reads CASSQSGTSAYNDYTF. Variable domain in full (rest from reference TRBV18 and TRBJ1-2): NAGVMQNPRHLVRRRGQEARLRCSPMKGHSHVYWYRQLPEEGLKFMVYLQKENIIDESGMPKERFSAEFPKEGPSILRIQQVVRGDSAAYFCASSQSGTSAYNDYTFGSGTRLTVV.

In the case of this clone: The read terminates 3 residues before the CDR3 end, so the remaining end is supplied by the germline J gene. The V and J genes are TRBV30 and TRBJ1-3, with 7 bases identical to TRBD1. Germline V gives CDR1 GTSNPN, CDR2 SVGIG (reference sequence). The length of the CDR3 is 13 residues. V was clipped by 2 bases and J by 5 bases; unmatched bases: 3. The CDR3 bases that were read are TGTGCCTGGAGTCGGGACAGTAGAAACACC. Amino acid sequence: CAWSRDSRNT. The full CDR3 is CAWSRDSRNTIYF.

The chain's CDR3 is CASSIGGTQYF. The CDR3 bases that were read are TGTGCCAGTAGTATTGGGGGGACG. V gene TRBV19 combines with J gene TRBJ2-3; a possible D gene is TRBD2 (6 bases). The observed sequence ends 3 residues before the CDR3 terminus, with the missing tail filled in from the germline J gene. Germline CDR1 reads LNHDA; CDR2 reads SQIVND (reference sequence). The CDR3 spans 11 residues.

A note on this clone: The CDR3 end lies 3 residues beyond the end of the read and is filled in from the germline J gene. The chain has TRBV7-9 and TRBJ2-4, with 8 bases that match TRBD2. CDR1 and CDR2 from the germline V gene are SEHNR and FQNEAQ (reference sequence). The CDR3 length is 15 residues. CDR3 protein: CASSLDAGGVYGQYF. The CDR3 DNA, read in part, is TGTGCCAGCAGCTTAGATGCGGGGGGCGTCTATGGT.

Concerning this clone: The read ends 3 residues shy of where the CDR3 ends; the end is completed using the germline J gene. This chain uses TRBV5-1 with TRBJ1-2; weak D call: TRBD1 (5 bases). V was pared by 0 bases and J by 6 bases, with 9 bases between. The CDR3 totals 13 residues. CDR1 is SGHRS and CDR2 is YFSETQ in the germline V gene. The sequenced part of the CDR3 DNA is TGCGCCAGCAGCTTGGGACAGAATAATGGC. It codes for CASSLGQNNG. The whole CDR3 protein reads CASSLGQNNGYTF.

On this clone: The read gets to within 3 residues of the CDR3 end, and the germline J gene fills in the rest. The rearrangement joins TRBV7-3 to TRBJ2-7, with TRBD2 matching 10 bases. The V gene end was trimmed by 5 bases and the J gene end by 6 bases; junction bases not matched to a gene: 10. The CDR3 is 15 amino acids. CDR1 SGHTA and CDR2 FQGTGA come from the germline V gene. CDR3 region: CASSREAGGRVEQYF. The sequenced part of the CDR3 DNA is TGTGCCAGCAGCCGCGAAGCGGGAGGGCGCGTCGAG.

In regard to this clone: The read gets to within 3 residues of the CDR3 end, and the germline J gene fills in the rest. The chain carries TRBV7-8 and TRBJ2-2, with TRBD1 identical over 7 bases. The V segment lost 4 bases and the J segment 4 bases; nucleotides outside the gene matches: 6. Germline CDR1 and CDR2: SGHVS and FQNEAQ. The CDR3 spans 15 residues. This chain's CDR3 is CASSSGTDLTGELFF. The covered CDR3 bases are TGTGCCAGCAGCTCCGGGACAGATCTCACCGGGGAG.

Notes on this clone: The DNA ends 3 residues before the CDR3 does, and the rest of the CDR3 is filled in from the germline J gene. The chain employs TRBV9 and TRBJ2-1; TRBD2 matches 13 bases. The CDR3 consists of 16 residues. Germline CDR1 and CDR2: SGDLS and YYNGEE. With V trimmed by 4 bases and J by 9 bases, 10 bases remained unmatched. CDR3 region: CASSSPGTSGTGEQFF. The CDR3 DNA, read in part, is TGTGCCAGCAGCTCGCCCGGGACTAGCGGGACGGGTGAG. Complete variable domain (other parts from reference TRBV9 and TRBJ2-1): DSGVTQTPKHLITATGQRVTLRCSPRSGDLSVYWYQQSLDQGLQFLIQYYNGEERAKGNILERFSAQQFPDLHSELNLSSLELGDSALYFCASSSPGTSGTGEQFFGPGTRLTVL.

Comments on this clone: Read coverage stops 3 residues before the CDR3 terminus; the germline J gene supplies the remainder. The chain is built from TRBV12-5 and TRBJ2-7; no clear D. CDR1 LGHNT and CDR2 FRNRAP come from the germline V gene. There are 13 residues in the CDR3. V dropped 1 base and J dropped 4 bases, with 8 bases sitting between them. The chain's CDR3 is CASGLAGLYEQYF. The sequenced part of the CDR3 DNA is TGTGCTAGTGGTTTGGCAGGTCTTTACGAG.

Points on this clone: Read sequence stops 3 residues before the CDR3 end, and the germline J gene provides the missing end. The chain links TRBV4-1 to TRBJ1-1, with D perhaps TRBD1 (5 bases). The CDR3 totals 14 residues. Germline lookup yields CDR1 MGHRA and CDR2 YSYEKL. CDR3 protein: CASSLDPIQGEAFF. The DNA read from the CDR3 is TGCGCCAGCAGCCTCGATCCAATTCAGGGAGAA.